The T cell receptor (beta chain) described here comes from a study of cytomegalovirus exposure and HLA in healthy donors. In the study overall: Within the Caucasian-associated ancestry cluster were roughly 82% of the approximately 400 genotyped donors. Study-level results: Roughly uniform depth of sequencing across donors was assumed in presence/absence analyses. In an earlier analysis, about 87% or about 30%: the productive usage of most TCR beta V segments. The authors confirmed in vitro that three CMV-associated chains were specific for CMV antigens.

It was with 60 Vbeta and 13 Jbeta primers that the PCR ran. Clones were sequenced by immunoSEQ multiplex PCR, and TCRdb holds only the in-frame ones, with some missing. The sample includes some 130,000 clones, 80% of them seen just once. Points on this clone: What it recognizes is unknown.

In germline, CDR1 is SGHRS, CDR2 YFSETQ. CDR3 size: 13 residues. V shed 4 bases, J shed 4 bases, and the junction held 2 bases outside the gene matches. The rearrangement joins TRBV5-1 to TRBJ2-1; 7 bases are a match to TRBD2. The sample consisted of PBMCs. The clonotype originates from a human donor in good health. For the CDR3, the DNA is TGCGCCAGCAGCGCCGGGGGGTACAATGAGCAGTTCTTC. Translating gives CASSAGGYNEQFF.